This TCR beta chain was captured in a study of blood T cell repertoires in COVID-19. On the study more broadly: COVID-19 samples collected from the United States, Italy and Spain covered acute and convalescent phases.

The CDR3 is made up of 15 amino acids. CDR1 and CDR2 (germline): SNHLY, FYNNEI. Deletions cut 7 bases from V and 1 base from J, with 16 bases between. Participants were aged roughly 18 to 89 years, lived in 20 to 30 US areas, and enrolled virtually. Participants had their cohort set by participant-reported clinical history. Within 2 weeks of study entry, exposed participants had contacted a PCR-confirmed or clinician-diagnosed COVID-19 case. Sequencing was performed with immunoSEQ multiplex PCR; in TCRdb, only in-frame clones are kept and a portion is missing. This repertoire shows roughly 280,000 clones, less than 95% found once; its top ten account for approximately 3%.

The genes are TRBV2 and TRBJ1-1; possibly TRBD1 for D (6 bases). Specimen: PBMCs or T cells enriched from blood (not recorded which). This receptor was identified in a man aged 35-49 years who had been exposed to COVID-19. CDR3 loop: CASNKYRGKNTEAFF. The CDR3 DNA is TGTGCCAGCAACAAATATAGGGGGAAGAACACTGAAGCTTTCTTT.